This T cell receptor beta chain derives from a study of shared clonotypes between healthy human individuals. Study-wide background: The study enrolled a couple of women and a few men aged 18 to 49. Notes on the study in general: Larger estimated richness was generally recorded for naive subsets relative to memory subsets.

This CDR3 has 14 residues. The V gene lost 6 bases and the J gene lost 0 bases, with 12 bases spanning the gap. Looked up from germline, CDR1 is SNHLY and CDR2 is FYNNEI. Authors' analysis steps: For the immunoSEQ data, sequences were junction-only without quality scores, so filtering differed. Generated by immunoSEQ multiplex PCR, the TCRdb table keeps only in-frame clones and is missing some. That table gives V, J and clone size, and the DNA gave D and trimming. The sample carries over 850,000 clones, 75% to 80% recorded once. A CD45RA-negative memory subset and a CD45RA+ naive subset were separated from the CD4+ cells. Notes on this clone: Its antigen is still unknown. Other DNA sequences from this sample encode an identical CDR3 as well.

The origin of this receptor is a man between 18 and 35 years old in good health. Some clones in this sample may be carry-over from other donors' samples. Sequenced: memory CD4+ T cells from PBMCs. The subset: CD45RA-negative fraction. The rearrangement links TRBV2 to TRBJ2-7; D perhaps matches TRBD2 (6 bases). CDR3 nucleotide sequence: TGTGCCAGCAGCGGGCTCGGGAGCTCCTACGAGCAGTACTTC. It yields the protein CASSGLGSSYEQYF.